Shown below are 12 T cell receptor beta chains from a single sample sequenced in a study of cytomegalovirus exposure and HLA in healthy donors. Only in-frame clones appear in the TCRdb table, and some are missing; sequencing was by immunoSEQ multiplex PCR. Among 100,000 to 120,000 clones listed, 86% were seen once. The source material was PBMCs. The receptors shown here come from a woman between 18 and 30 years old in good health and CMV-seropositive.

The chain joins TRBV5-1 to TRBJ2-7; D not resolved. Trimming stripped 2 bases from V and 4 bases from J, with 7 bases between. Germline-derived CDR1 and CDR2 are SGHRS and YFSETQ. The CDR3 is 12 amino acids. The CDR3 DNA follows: TGCGCCAGCAGCTTACCCGGTTACGAGCAGTACTTC. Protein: CASSLPGYEQYF.

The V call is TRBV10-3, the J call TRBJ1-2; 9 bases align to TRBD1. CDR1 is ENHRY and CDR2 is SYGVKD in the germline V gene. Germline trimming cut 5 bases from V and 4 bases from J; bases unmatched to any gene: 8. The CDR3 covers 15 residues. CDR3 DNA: TGTGCCATCAGTCTCCGGGACAGGGTGAGCTATGGCTACACCTTC. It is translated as CAISLRDRVSYGYTF.

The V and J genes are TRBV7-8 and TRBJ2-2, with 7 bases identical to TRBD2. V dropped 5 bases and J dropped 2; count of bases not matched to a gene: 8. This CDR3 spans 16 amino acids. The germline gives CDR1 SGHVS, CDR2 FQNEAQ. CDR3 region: CASSPTSGENTGELFF. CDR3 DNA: TGTGCCAGCAGCCCAACCAGCGGGGAAAACACCGGGGAGCTGTTTTTT.

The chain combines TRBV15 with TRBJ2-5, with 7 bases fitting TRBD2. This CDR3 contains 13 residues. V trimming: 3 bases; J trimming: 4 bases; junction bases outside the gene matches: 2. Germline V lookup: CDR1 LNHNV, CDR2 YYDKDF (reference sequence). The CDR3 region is CATSSGRGETQYF. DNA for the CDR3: TGTGCCACCAGCAGTGGGAGGGGAGAGACCCAGTACTTC.

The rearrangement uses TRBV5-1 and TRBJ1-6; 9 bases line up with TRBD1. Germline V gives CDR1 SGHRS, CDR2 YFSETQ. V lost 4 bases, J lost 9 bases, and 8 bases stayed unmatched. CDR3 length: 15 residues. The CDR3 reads CASSPLGQGISPLHF. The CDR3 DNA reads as TGCGCCAGCAGCCCCCTAGGACAGGGGATTTCACCCCTCCACTTT. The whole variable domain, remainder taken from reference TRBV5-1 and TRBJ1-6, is KAGVTQTPRYLIKTRGQQVTLSCSPISGHRSVSWYQQTPGQGLQFLFEYFSETQRNKGNFPGRFSGRQFSNSRSEMNVSTLELGDSALYLCASSPLGQGISPLHFGNGTRLTVT.

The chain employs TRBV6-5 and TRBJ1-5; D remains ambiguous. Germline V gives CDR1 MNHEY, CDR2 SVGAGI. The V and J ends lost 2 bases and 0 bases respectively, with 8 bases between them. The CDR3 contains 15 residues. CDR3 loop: CASSYGSYSNQPQHF. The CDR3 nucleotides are TGTGCCAGCAGTTACGGGAGCTATAGCAATCAGCCCCAGCATTTT.

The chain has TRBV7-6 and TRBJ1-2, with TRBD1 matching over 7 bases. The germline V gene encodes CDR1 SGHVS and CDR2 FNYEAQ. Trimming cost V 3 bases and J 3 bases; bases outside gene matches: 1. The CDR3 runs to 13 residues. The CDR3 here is CASSFGTDYGYTF. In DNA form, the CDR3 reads TGTGCCAGCAGCTTCGGGACAGACTATGGCTACACCTTC. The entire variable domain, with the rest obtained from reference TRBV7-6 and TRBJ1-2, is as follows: GAGVSQSPRYKVTKRGQDVALRCDPISGHVSLYWYRQALGQGPEFLTYFNYEAQQDKSGLPNDRFSAERPEGSISTLTIQRTEQRDSAMYRCASSFGTDYGYTFGSGTRLTVV.

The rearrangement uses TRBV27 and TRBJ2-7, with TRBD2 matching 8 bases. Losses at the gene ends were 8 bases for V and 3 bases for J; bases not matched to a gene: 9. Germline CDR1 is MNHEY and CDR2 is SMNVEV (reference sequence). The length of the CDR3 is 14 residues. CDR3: CASARRRGDYEQYF. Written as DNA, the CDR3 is TGTGCCAGCGCTCGGAGGCGGGGGGACTACGAGCAGTACTTC.

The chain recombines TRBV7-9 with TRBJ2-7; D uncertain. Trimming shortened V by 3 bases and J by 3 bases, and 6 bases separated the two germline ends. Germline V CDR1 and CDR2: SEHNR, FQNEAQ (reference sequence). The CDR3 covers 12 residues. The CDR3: CASSLSIYEQYF. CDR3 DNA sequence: TGTGCCAGCAGCTTGAGCATCTACGAGCAGTACTTC.

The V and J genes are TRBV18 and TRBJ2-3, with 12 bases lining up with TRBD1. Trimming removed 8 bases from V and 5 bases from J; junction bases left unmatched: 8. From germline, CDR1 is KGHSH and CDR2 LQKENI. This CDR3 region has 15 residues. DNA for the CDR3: TGTGCCAGCGGACCGGGACAGGGGGCGCGAGATACGCAGTATTTT. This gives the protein CASGPGQGARDTQYF.

The CDR3 sequence: CASSLEAAGGWETQYF. The CDR3 DNA follows: TGTGCCAGCAGCTTAGAAGCGGCGGGAGGTTGGGAGACCCAGTACTTC. The chain is built from TRBV5-4 and TRBJ2-5, with TRBD2 matching 8 bases. The junction had 11 bases not matched to a gene; V was cut back by 2 bases and J by 5 bases. Germline V gene lookup returns CDR1 SGHNT and CDR2 YYREEE (reference sequence). This CDR3 contains 16 residues.

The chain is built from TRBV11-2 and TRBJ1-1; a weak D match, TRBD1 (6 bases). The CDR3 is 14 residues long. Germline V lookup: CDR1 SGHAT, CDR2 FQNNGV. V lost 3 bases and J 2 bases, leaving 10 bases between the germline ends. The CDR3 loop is CASSLRGGNTEAFF. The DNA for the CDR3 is TGTGCCAGCAGCTTGCGAGGGGGTAACACTGAAGCTTTCTTT.